The 18 T cell receptor beta chains below all came from one sample that was sequenced in a study of CD8+ T cells in alopecia areata. The treatment is: oral pan-JAK inhibitor, 5-10 mg twice daily. Alopecia areata patients provided lesional scalp punch biopsies and peripheral blood. Following RNA extraction, reverse transcription yielded cDNA that acted as the sequencing template. This table comes from immunoSEQ multiplex PCR, and its TCRdb copy is limited to in-frame clones, with some not included. The profile shows about 5,400 clones, approximately 74% of them singletons. The sequences come from skin, collected at week 24, from a patient treated with tofacitinib. The receptors originated from a human donor with alopecia areata.

The chain joins TRBV5-1 to TRBJ2-1; D is perhaps TRBD2 (6 bases). Germline loops: CDR1 SGHRS, CDR2 YFSETQ. The V and J ends lost 5 bases and 0 bases respectively, with 12 bases between them. The CDR3 totals 15 residues. The CDR3 protein is CASSYYGSSYNEQFF. Here the CDR3 DNA reads TGCGCCAGCAGTTATTACGGGAGCTCCTACAATGAGCAGTTCTTC.

The chain is built from TRBV27 and TRBJ2-7; D perhaps matches TRBD2 (5 bases). Germline V CDR1 and CDR2: MNHEY, SMNVEV (reference sequence). This CDR3 region has 14 residues. V gave up 3 bases and J gave up 3 bases, with 12 bases separating them. CDR3 DNA sequence: TGTGCCAGCAGTTTTAACCCCGAGGGCTACGAGCAGTACTTC. Translated: CASSFNPEGYEQYF.

Notes on this clone: Germline and junction disagree at one end, which may indicate a read error. V usage is TRBV9 and J usage is TRBJ2-1; D may be TRBD2 (6 bases). The germline CDR1 and CDR2 sequences are SGDLS and YYNGEE. The CDR3 spans 12 residues. CDR3 residues: CASSSSGNEQFF. CDR3 DNA sequence: TGCGCCAGCAGCAGTAGCGGCAATGAGCAGTTCTTC. Drawing the rest from reference TRBV9 and TRBJ2-1, the complete variable domain is DSGVTQTPKHLITATGQRVTLRCSPRSGDLSVYWYQQSLDQGLQFLIQYYNGEERAKGNILERFSAQQFPDLHSELNLSSLELGDSALYFCASSSSGNEQFFGPGTRLTVL.

This clone has just one count. This chain links TRBV19 with TRBJ1-1, with 7 bases matching TRBD1. CDR1 LNHDA and CDR2 SQIVND come from the germline V gene (reference sequence). V was pared by 5 bases and J by 1 base, with 7 bases of the junction left unmatched. The CDR3 consists of 15 residues. CDR3 sequence: CASSSRTGGNTEAFF. The CDR3 region has the DNA TGTGCCAGTAGTTCCCGGACAGGCGGGAACACTGAAGCTTTCTTT.

The chain is built from TRBV7-4 and TRBJ1-1; D uncertain. This CDR3 region has 14 residues. CDR1 and CDR2 from the germline V gene are SGHVT and SQSDAQ. V gave up 0 bases and J gave up 1 base, with 6 bases separating them. The DNA for the CDR3 is TGTGCCAGCAGCTTAGCGAGCCAGAACACTGAAGCTTTCTTT. Residues: CASSLASQNTEAFF.

The V and J genes are TRBV5-1 and TRBJ2-5, with D uncertain. The CDR3 extends over 12 amino acids. CDR1 is SGHRS, CDR2 YFSETQ, per germline. Trimming shortened V by 0 bases and J by 3 bases, and 3 bases separated the two germline ends. CDR3 protein: CASSLGEETQYF. In DNA, the CDR3 is TGCGCCAGCAGCTTGGGGGAAGAGACCCAGTACTTC.

There are a few counts of this clone. This chain links TRBV7-8 with TRBJ2-7; no definite D call. CDR1 SGHVS and CDR2 FQNEAQ come from the germline V gene. The CDR3 spans 14 residues. V was trimmed by 5 bases and J by 2 bases, leaving 13 bases between them. The CDR3 DNA reads TGTGCCAGCAGCCCGTCGACACTAACCTACGAGCAGTACTTC. This gives the protein CASSPSTLTYEQYF.

The chain recombines TRBV5-1 with TRBJ2-1, with D possibly being TRBD2 (6 bases). Germline V CDR1 and CDR2: SGHRS, YFSETQ. The CDR3 is 13 amino acids. Trimming pared 4 bases from V and 3 bases from J, leaving 8 bases between. CDR3 region: CASSGGNYNEQFF. Here the CDR3 DNA reads TGCGCCAGCAGCGGCGGGAACTACAATGAGCAGTTCTTC.

The rearrangement links TRBV19 to TRBJ1-2; D may be TRBD1 (5 bases). Germline CDR1 and CDR2: LNHDA and SQIVND (reference sequence). Trimming removed 6 bases from V and 6 bases from J, with 26 bases in between. The CDR3 sequence is 17 residues long. In DNA, the CDR3 is TGTGCCAGTAGCCCCATAGGCGGCAGGGCGGTTGGTCATGGCTACACCTTC. This gives the protein CASSPIGGRAVGHGYTF.

The J gene is TRBJ2-7, the V gene TRBV5-4, with 8 bases matching TRBD2. The CDR3 runs to 15 residues. CDR1 is SGHNT, CDR2 YYREEE, per germline (reference sequence). The V and J ends lost 3 bases and 2 bases, in that order; junction bases with no gene match: 7. This chain's CDR3 is CASSSLGTSAYEQYF. The CDR3 nucleotides read TGTGCCAGCAGCTCACTTGGGACTAGTGCCTACGAGCAGTACTTC.

J is TRBJ1-1 and V is TRBV6-1; D gene unclear. Germline-derived CDR1 and CDR2 are MNHNS and SASEGT. The CDR3 has 14 residues. V lost 5 bases, J lost 3 bases, and 13 bases lay in between. The CDR3 DNA is TGTGCCAGCAGTTCACAACCGGGATACACTGAAGCTTTCTTT. This codes for CASSSQPGYTEAFF.

This clone appeared a single time. The V and J genes are TRBV4-1 and TRBJ2-2; 9 nucleotides match TRBD2. Per the germline V gene, CDR1 is MGHRA and CDR2 is YSYEKL. The CDR3 has 17 residues. Trimming removed 4 bases from V and 5 bases from J; junction bases left unmatched: 11. The CDR3 protein is CASSLIGGGARTGELFF. DNA for the CDR3: TGCGCCAGCAGCCTTATCGGCGGGGGGGCCCGAACCGGGGAGCTGTTTTTT.

The V gene is TRBV29-1, the J gene TRBJ1-2; D is ambiguous. The CDR3 has 11 residues. Germline values: CDR1 SQVTM, CDR2 ANQGSEA. Trimming took off 8 bases at V and 3 bases at J, with 10 bases between the two ends. The CDR3 spells CSPRTDYGYTF. In nucleotides, the CDR3 is TGCAGCCCCCGGACGGACTATGGCTACACCTTC. Variable domain in full (rest from reference TRBV29-1 and TRBJ1-2): SAVISQKPSRDICQRGTSLTIQCQVDSQVTMMFWYRQQPGQSLTLIATANQGSEATYESGFVIDKFPISRPNLTFSTLTVSNMSPEDSSIYLCSPRTDYGYTFGSGTRLTVV.

V usage is TRBV5-6 and J usage is TRBJ2-3, with D possibly TRBD1 on 6 matching bases. The CDR3 has 14 amino acids. Germline loops: CDR1 SGHDT, CDR2 YYEEEE. V lost 4 bases, J lost 10 bases, and 19 bases lay in between. The CDR3 bases are TGTGCCAGCAGCGCCTTCCAGGGGCCAGGGTCGCAGTATTTT. It is translated as CASSAFQGPGSQYF.

The rearrangement joins TRBV2 to TRBJ1-1; D is unclear. This CDR3 has 12 residues. CDR1 and CDR2 (germline): SNHLY, FYNNEI. With 9 bases removed from V and 0 bases from J, the gap between germline ends came to 8 bases. The CDR3 coding sequence is TGTGCCAGTGGAAGAATGAACACTGAAGCTTTCTTT. Amino acids: CASGRMNTEAFF. Full variable domain (rest looked up from reference TRBV2 and TRBJ1-1): EPEVTQTPSHQVTQMGQEVILRCVPISNHLYFYWYRQILGQKVEFLVSFYNNEISEKSEIFDDQFSVERPDGSNFTLKIRSTKLEDSAMYFCASGRMNTEAFFGQGTRLTVV.

V usage is TRBV19 and J usage is TRBJ2-6, with D unclear. Deletions cut 3 bases from V and 0 bases from J, with 9 bases between. Germline CDR1 reads LNHDA; CDR2 reads SQIVND (reference sequence). CDR3 length: 16 residues. CDR3 coding DNA: TGTGCCAGTAGTATGAAGGGTCTCTCTGGGGCCAACGTCCTGACTTTC. It yields the protein CASSMKGLSGANVLTF.

This chain links TRBV29-1 with TRBJ1-1; 7 nucleotides match TRBD1. Germline V gene data show CDR1 as SQVTM and CDR2 as ANQGSEA. V gave up 7 bases and J gave up 1 base; unmatched junction bases: 6. The CDR3 has 13 residues. The CDR3 region has the DNA TGCAGCGCATCACAGGGGACGAACACTGAAGCTTTCTTT. This sequence encodes CSASQGTNTEAFF.

V is TRBV10-3 and J is TRBJ2-7; 9 nucleotides line up with TRBD1. V lost 0 bases and J lost 2; bases outside the gene matches: 5. CDR1 and CDR2 (germline): ENHRY, SYGVKD. The CDR3 extends over 16 amino acids. The CDR3 DNA sequence: TGTGCCATCAGTGAGTCCCGGGACAGGGTCACCTACGAGCAGTACTTC. The encoded protein is CAISESRDRVTYEQYF.